One sample yielded the 22 T cell receptor beta chains listed below, sequenced in a study of cytomegalovirus exposure and HLA in healthy donors. PCR employed 60 Vbeta and 13 Jbeta primers. Sequenced by immunoSEQ multiplex PCR; TCRdb stores in-frame clones only, minus some. The table has 80,000 or so clones, around three quarters seen once. The specimen sequenced was PBMCs. The receptors were sampled from a man between 35 and 55 years old in good health and CMV-seronegative.

The chain joins TRBV7-2 to TRBJ1-1, with D unresolved. Deletions cut 3 bases from V and 3 bases from J, with 11 bases between. The CDR3 has 14 amino acids. Germline V gene sequence: CDR1 SGHTA, CDR2 FQGNSA. The CDR3 here is CASSLNGVDTEAFF. DNA for the CDR3: TGTGCCAGCAGCTTGAACGGGGTGGACACTGAAGCTTTCTTT.

The chain carries TRBV7-6 and TRBJ2-7, with TRBD1 matching 8 bases. From germline, CDR1 is SGHVS and CDR2 FNYEAQ. The CDR3 covers 15 residues. Unmatched junction bases numbered 8, after V lost 5 bases and J lost 2 bases. CDR3 amino acids: CASSLLDRAPYEQYF. CDR3 coding DNA: TGTGCCAGCAGCCTACTGGACAGGGCTCCCTACGAGCAGTACTTC.

The chain has TRBV5-1 and TRBJ2-7; TRBD1 aligns across 8 bases. The J segment lost 2 bases and the V segment lost 0 bases, leaving 1 base of the junction unmatched. The CDR3 runs 14 residues. Germline lookup yields CDR1 SGHRS and CDR2 YFSETQ. The CDR3 sequence is CASSLDRGTYEQYF. In nucleotides, the CDR3 is TGCGCCAGCAGCTTGGACAGGGGGACCTACGAGCAGTACTTC.

The V and J genes are TRBV29-1 and TRBJ1-3, with D unresolved. V lost 7 bases and J lost 0, with 10 bases in between. The CDR3 is 13 amino acids. CDR1 and CDR2 from the germline V gene are SQVTM and ANQGSEA. CDR3 in DNA: TGCAGCGCCCGCGAGAGCTCTGGAAACACCATATATTTT. Protein sequence: CSARESSGNTIYF. The entire variable domain, with the rest obtained from reference TRBV29-1 and TRBJ1-3, is as follows: SAVISQKPSRDICQRGTSLTIQCQVDSQVTMMFWYRQQPGQSLTLIATANQGSEATYESGFVIDKFPISRPNLTFSTLTVSNMSPEDSSIYLCSARESSGNTIYFGEGSWLTVV.

The V and J genes are TRBV9 and TRBJ2-3; 8 nucleotides line up with TRBD2. Germline V gene sequence: CDR1 SGDLS, CDR2 YYNGEE. Trimming took 4 bases from V and 3 from J; bases not matched to a gene: 10. The CDR3 sequence is 16 residues long. The CDR3 reads CASSYMSAGVTDTQYF. The CDR3 nucleotides read TGTGCCAGCAGCTACATGTCAGCGGGAGTGACAGATACGCAGTATTTT.

This clone was recorded a few times. The rearrangement joins TRBV13 to TRBJ2-1; 10 bases match TRBD2. The CDR3 contains 17 residues. CDR1 PRHDT and CDR2 FYEKMQ come from the germline V gene (reference sequence). J gave up 6 bases and V 0 bases, and 8 bases lay outside the gene matches. The CDR3 DNA reads TGTGCCAGCAGCTTAGGCACTGGAGGGACTAGCGTCAATGAGCAGTTCTTC. It encodes CASSLGTGGTSVNEQFF.

The gene calls are TRBV6-5 and TRBJ2-2; 9 bases are shared with TRBD1. V shed 6 bases, J shed 0 bases, and the junction held 2 bases outside the gene matches. There are 15 residues in the CDR3. The germline V gene encodes CDR1 MNHEY and CDR2 SVGAGI. CDR3 region: CASRTGGTNTGELFF. For the CDR3, the DNA is TGTGCCAGCAGGACAGGGGGGACGAACACCGGGGAGCTGTTTTTT.

V and J are TRBV19 and TRBJ1-5; unclear D gene. CDR3 length: 15 residues. CDR1 and CDR2 from the germline V gene are LNHDA and SQIVND (reference sequence). V lost 6 bases, J lost 0 bases, and 12 bases lay in between. The CDR3 loop reads CASSTSGFSNQPQHF. For the CDR3, the DNA is TGTGCCAGTAGCACCTCGGGATTTAGCAATCAGCCCCAGCATTTT.

This chain links TRBV9 with TRBJ1-1; 10 bases agree with TRBD1. CDR1 SGDLS and CDR2 YYNGEE come from the germline V gene. This CDR3 has 16 residues. Losses at the gene ends were 2 bases for V and 4 bases for J; bases not matched to a gene: 8. CDR3 sequence (DNA): TGTGCCAGCAGCGTCTTTGACAGGGGGCAAGGCACTGAAGCTTTCTTT. Amino acids: CASSVFDRGQGTEAFF.

This clone was seen just once. The rearrangement uses TRBV6-4 and TRBJ2-1, with 13 bases lining up with TRBD2. The CDR3 runs 15 residues. Germline CDR1 is MRHNA and CDR2 is SNTAGT. After removal of 2 bases from V and 7 bases from J, the junction contained 2 bases not matched to a gene. CDR3 region: CASSDGTSGKNEQFF. CDR3 DNA sequence: TGTGCCAGCAGTGACGGGACTAGCGGGAAAAATGAGCAGTTCTTC.

This chain links TRBV7-6 with TRBJ2-5, with TRBD1 as a possible D gene (6 bases). Gene TRBJ2-7 matches the end of the DNA better, so the J call may be wrong. Germline CDR1 reads SGHVS; CDR2 reads FNYEAQ. This CDR3 is built from 15 residues. The CDR3 nucleotides are TGTGCCAGCAGCTTAGGGCAGGGGCCTTCCTACGAGCAGTACTTC. Protein sequence: CASSLGQGPSYEQYF.

The gene calls are TRBV19 and TRBJ2-3; D is undetermined. V was pared by 7 bases and J by 3 bases, with 11 bases between. The CDR3 sequence is 13 residues long. The germline CDR1 and CDR2 sequences are LNHDA and SQIVND (reference sequence). This chain's CDR3 is CASNSGLTDTQYF. The CDR3 DNA reads TGTGCCAGTAATTCAGGCTTAACAGATACGCAGTATTTT.

The V gene is TRBV7-9, the J gene TRBJ2-7; D ambiguous. V was cut by 5 bases and J by 2 bases, with 4 bases left in between. Germline lookup yields CDR1 SEHNR and CDR2 FQNEAQ (reference sequence). This CDR3 is 11 amino acids long. The CDR3 DNA sequence: TGTGCCAGCAGCGCAGCCTACGAGCAGTACTTC. Its translation is CASSAAYEQYF. Full variable domain (missing parts from reference TRBV7-9 and TRBJ2-7): DTGVSQNPRHKITKRGQNVTFRCDPISEHNRLYWYRQTLGQGPEFLTYFQNEAQLEKSRLLSDRFSAERPKGSFSTLEIQRTEQGDSAMYLCASSAAYEQYFGPGTRLTVT.

This chain uses TRBV7-2 with TRBJ1-2; possibly TRBD1 for D (6 bases). V was trimmed by 2 bases and J by 6 bases, leaving 16 bases between them. The V gene's germline CDR1 is SGHTA and CDR2 FQGNSA. There are 15 residues in the CDR3. The CDR3 sequence is CASSLRPLDSNGYTF. DNA of the CDR3: TGTGCCAGCAGCTTACGACCCTTGGACAGTAATGGCTACACCTTC.

V gene TRBV2 combines with J gene TRBJ1-5, with TRBD1 matching over 7 bases. Germline CDR1 is SNHLY and CDR2 is FYNNEI. The CDR3 is 14 residues long. Trimming removed 10 bases from V and 6 bases from J; junction bases left unmatched: 12. This chain's CDR3 is CANLLRQGGQPQHF. Here the CDR3 DNA reads TGTGCCAACCTGTTACGACAGGGAGGTCAGCCCCAGCATTTT.

CDR3 loop: CASRDRVSTEAFF. The CDR3 region has the DNA TGTGCCAGCAGGGACAGGGTTTCCACTGAAGCTTTCTTT. The J gene is TRBJ1-1, the V gene TRBV28, with TRBD1 identical over 8 bases. J gave up 4 bases and V 6 bases, and 4 bases lay outside the gene matches. CDR1 and CDR2 from the germline V gene are MDHEN and SYDVKM. CDR3 length: 13 amino acids. Full variable domain (missing parts from reference TRBV28 and TRBJ1-1): DVKVTQSSRYLVKRTGEKVFLECVQDMDHENMFWYRQDPGLGLRLIYFSYDVKMKEKGDIPEGYSVSREKKERFSLILESASTNQTSMYLCASRDRVSTEAFFGQGTRLTVV.

The V and J genes are TRBV7-6 and TRBJ2-1; tentative D call: TRBD1 (6 bases). Deletions cut 0 bases from V and 6 bases from J, with 15 bases between. The CDR3 extends over 16 amino acids. Germline CDR1 is SGHVS and CDR2 is FNYEAQ. This CDR3 is CASSLASQGTLNEQFF. In nucleotides, the CDR3 is TGTGCCAGCAGCTTAGCCTCACAGGGCACCCTCAATGAGCAGTTCTTC.

V usage is TRBV30 and J usage is TRBJ1-2; TRBD1 is a possible D gene (5 bases). Germline V lookup: CDR1 GTSNPN, CDR2 SVGIG (reference sequence). V was trimmed by 1 base and J by 7 bases, leaving 10 bases between them. The CDR3 has 12 residues. CDR3 amino acids: CAWSEGASGYTF. The CDR3, as DNA: TGTGCCTGGAGTGAAGGGGCGAGTGGCTACACCTTC.

In nucleotides, the CDR3 is TGCGCCAGCAGCTCCGACAGGGGTGGCACTGAAGCTTTCTTT. Amino acid sequence: CASSSDRGGTEAFF. The chain uses TRBV5-1 and TRBJ1-1; 8 nucleotides line up with TRBD1. The CDR3 covers 14 residues. V gave up 3 bases and J gave up 4 bases; unmatched junction bases: 5. Germline V gene sequence: CDR1 SGHRS, CDR2 YFSETQ.

The rearrangement joins TRBV5-4 to TRBJ2-2, with 7 nucleotides matching TRBD2. Looked up from germline, CDR1 is SGHNT and CDR2 is YYREEE (reference sequence). J lost 3 bases, V lost 0 bases, and 2 bases had no gene match. CDR3 length: 15 residues. CDR3 DNA sequence: TGTGCCAGCAGCTTGGGCGGGAGCGACACCGGGGAGCTGTTTTTT. This gives the protein CASSLGGSDTGELFF.

The chain has TRBV11-2 and TRBJ1-1; D gene ambiguous. V gave up 2 bases and J gave up 3 bases, with 7 bases separating them. Germline loops: CDR1 SGHAT, CDR2 FQNNGV. The CDR3 covers 13 residues. CDR3 region: CASSLWGDTEAFF. The DNA of the CDR3 is TGTGCCAGCAGCTTATGGGGAGACACTGAAGCTTTCTTT.

The chain has TRBV5-1 and TRBJ2-7, with 10 bases that match TRBD1. Trimming removed 5 bases from V and 6 bases from J; junction bases left unmatched: 5. The CDR3 totals 13 residues. The germline CDR1 and CDR2 sequences are SGHRS and YFSETQ. The DNA for the CDR3 is TGCGCCAGCAGGGGACAGGGGACATCCGAGCAGTACTTC. Protein product: CASRGQGTSEQYF.